This T cell receptor (beta chain) is from a study of blood T cells in healthy people across ages. Whole-study findings and limits: Possibly confounding the expanded clonotype changes was the fact that donor CMV status was unknown. Age advanced and TCR beta diversity per million T cells fell, roughly linearly.

With a J-beta primer mix and a sample-barcoded 5' primer, a second PCR ran about 6 to 11 cycles. In TCRdb, the 5' RACE reads were re-called with MiXCR into one record per CDR3 protein. The sample lists 750,000 to 950,000 distinct CDR3 sequences; approximately 24% were seen once. CDR3 length: 13 amino acids. Germline CDR1 is KGHSH and CDR2 is LQKENI. Points on this clonotype: Its cognate antigen is unknown. An end of the junction does not agree with germline; a read error may underlie this.

These data were likewise used in another study, on T cells of mothers and their children. That paper states: The shaping of TCR recombination output by thymic selection is similar in related and unrelated pairs. An overlap that was slightly higher, though non-significant, was seen in related mother-child pairs versus unrelated pairs.

The chain has TRBV18 and TRBJ1-5; possibly TRBD1 for D (5 bases). Input material: blood. The TCR comes from a boy aged 5-17 years in good health. The CDR3 DNA is TGTGCCTGCTCACCCCAGGGTGATCAGCCCCAGCATTTT. It codes for CACSPQGDQPQHF.